A selection of T cell receptor beta chains follows, all from one sample in a study of cytomegalovirus exposure and HLA in healthy donors. Sequenced by immunoSEQ multiplex PCR; TCRdb stores in-frame clones only, minus some. The sample consists of roughly 100,000 clones, 76% of them appearing once. The sample was PBMCs. The source is a man aged 35-49 years in good health and CMV-seropositive. The CDR3 runs from the conserved cysteine through the conserved F or W. Each record gives: D gene, J gene, clone size, V gene, CDR3 DNA, CDR3 protein. A D gene is named only where the DNA matches it firmly. Size values are once, few and many counts, or a class for expanded clones, and some rows have none.

>TRBD1|TRBJ2-1|NA|TRBV29-1
TGCAGCGTTGTAGGGACAGGGTACAATGAGCAGTTCTTC
CSVVGTGYNEQFF
>NA|TRBJ2-1|NA|TRBV5-1
TGCGCCAGCAGCTCTTTAGCGACCTACAATGAGCAGTTCTTC
CASSSLATYNEQFF
>TRBD2|TRBJ2-1|NA|TRBV6-1
TGTGCCAGCAGTTCCGGGACTAGCTATAATGAGCAGTTCTTC
CASSSGTSYNEQFF
>TRBD1|TRBJ2-7|NA|TRBV9
TGTGCCAGCAGCGCGATGACAGGGGACTCCTACGAGCAGTACTTC
CASSAMTGDSYEQYF
>TRBD2|TRBJ2-3|NA|TRBV5-1
TGCGCCAGCAGCTTGGGACTAGCGGGAAGCACAGATACGCAGTATTTT
CASSLGLAGSTDTQYF
>NA|TRBJ1-6|NA|TRBV28
TGTGCCAGCAGTGGGGGCGCGGCCTCCTATAATTCACCCCTCCACTTT
CASSGGAASYNSPLHF
>TRBD2|TRBJ2-7|NA|TRBV7-2
TGTGCCAGCAGCTTAGTAAGCGGGGTAGTATCCTACGAGCAGTACTTC
CASSLVSGVVSYEQYF
>TRBD1|TRBJ2-7|NA|TRBV6-5
TGTGCCAGCAGTTCGTGGACAGGGGGCTGGGAGCAGTACTTC
CASSSWTGGWEQYF
>NA|TRBJ2-1|once|TRBV11-2
TGTGCCAGCAGCTTCACTGCTAGCCACAATGAGCAGTTCTTC
CASSFTASHNEQFF
>NA|TRBJ2-5|NA|TRBV7-9
TGTGCCAGCGGACAGTTCGAAGAGACCCAGTACTTC
CASGQFEETQYF
>NA|TRBJ1-3|NA|TRBV4-1
TGCGCCAGCAGCCAAGATAAGGACTTCTCCTCTGGAAACACCATATATTTT
CASSQDKDFSSGNTIYF
>TRBD1|TRBJ1-1|few|TRBV12-5
TGTGCTAGTGGCCCGGACAGGGTGGGGCGAGGCACTGAAGCTTTCTTT
CASGPDRVGRGTEAFF
>TRBD1|TRBJ2-7|NA|TRBV7-2
TGTGCCAGCAGCCGGGACAGGGGCCCGTACGAGCAGTACTTC
CASSRDRGPYEQYF
>TRBD1|TRBJ1-1|NA|TRBV7-2
TGTGCCAGCAGCCCGGACAGGGTAAACACTGAAGCTTTCTTT
CASSPDRVNTEAFF
>NA|TRBJ1-1|NA|TRBV5-5
TGTGCCAGCAGGGGTCAGGGGAACACTGAAGCTTTCTTT
CASRGQGNTEAFF
>NA|TRBJ2-5|NA|TRBV5-6
TGTGCCAGCAGCTTACGGGTCGAGGCAGGGGTATTTGAGACCCAGTACTTC
CASSLRVEAGVFETQYF
>TRBD1|TRBJ2-6|NA|TRBV7-2
TGTGCCAGCAGGCCGACAGGGTCTGGGGCCAACGTCCTGACTTTC
CASRPTGSGANVLTF
>TRBD2|TRBJ2-5|NA|TRBV7-3
TGTGCCAGCAGCCCCACTGGCGCCCCGGGAGGAGAGACCCAGTACTTC
CASSPTGAPGGETQYF
>NA|TRBJ1-1|large|TRBV6-1
TGTGCCAGCAGCCTGACAGCGAACACTGAAGCTTTCTTT
CASSLTANTEAFF
>TRBD1|TRBJ2-7|NA|TRBV5-4
TGTGCCAGCAGCGATACAGGGGTCGGAGAGCAGTACTTC
CASSDTGVGEQYF
>TRBD1|TRBJ2-1|NA|TRBV10-1
TGCGCCAGCAGTGAGTCCAACCTCCGGGACAGGGGGCAGAATGAGCAGTTCTTC
CASSESNLRDRGQNEQFF
>TRBD2|TRBJ2-5|NA|TRBV9
TGTGCCAGCAGCGTTACTAGCGGGAGGGCTGAAGAGACCCAGTACTTC
CASSVTSGRAEETQYF
>TRBD1|TRBJ2-1|NA|TRBV6-6
TGTGCCAGCAGTTACACTACAGGGGGCGTTTACAATGAGCAGTTCTTC
CASSYTTGGVYNEQFF
>TRBD2|TRBJ2-2|NA|TRBV15
TGTGCCACCGGGACTAGCGGGAGGGCCCTGACCGGGGAGCTGTTTTTT
CATGTSGRALTGELFF
>NA|TRBJ2-7|few|TRBV28
TGTGCCAGCAGTTCCCTGGCGGCCTACGAGCAGTACTTC
CASSSLAAYEQYF
>TRBD1|TRBJ2-1|NA|TRBV4-1
TGCGCCAGCAGCCAAGCCCACGGGACAGAATACAATGAGCAGTTCTTC
CASSQAHGTEYNEQFF